This T cell receptor beta chain was identified during a study of vaccination effects on CD4 cells after COVID-19. The wider study: Samples collected post-vaccine were obtained a median of 72 days after the second dose. Study outcomes and limitations: Convalescents showed post-vaccine spike-reactive clones that were mainly new vaccine-induced clones.

When about ten days of culture had elapsed, CD4+ T cells were isolated. Between March and December 2020, the person had a SARS-CoV-2 infection that PCR confirmed. Two doses of BNT162b2 or mRNA-1273 vaccine were administered to participants. Days 3 and 7 were when half the medium was replaced with IL-2 medium. Method: immunoSEQ multiplex PCR; TCRdb's copy keeps in-frame clones and lacks some. There are some 31,000 clones in the sample; approximately 81% occur only once, and under 8% lies in the top ten. As for this clone: The antigen remains undetermined.

This clonotype was sampled from a human donor who had a prior SARS-CoV-2 infection. The sample in question was CD4+ T cells from PBMCs cultured without peptide, obtained after COVID-19 vaccination.

CDR3 DNA: TGTGCCAGCAGCCAAGATTTAGGGAAGGGAGAGACCCAGTACTTC. This translates into CASSQDLGKGETQYF. V gene TRBV4-2 combines with J gene TRBJ2-5; D remains unclear. Germline CDR1 and CDR2: LGHNA and YNFKEQ. This CDR3 spans 15 amino acids. V lost 0 bases, J lost 4 bases, and 12 bases lay in between.